This TCR beta chain stems from a study of cytomegalovirus exposure and HLA in healthy donors. Study-level results: Around 160 TCR beta chains were listed as cytomegalovirus-associated.

Worth noting for this clone: No antigen is known for it.

Profiled with immunoSEQ multiplex PCR; TCRdb holds only in-frame clones, not every one. The sample carries around 49,000 clones, roughly 92% recorded once. This CDR3 contains 19 residues. CDR1 LNHDA and CDR2 SQIVND come from the germline V gene (reference sequence). J gave up 2 bases and V 4 bases, and 12 bases lay outside the gene matches. The source is a man aged 18 to 29 in good health and CMV-seronegative. The J gene is TRBJ2-5, the V gene TRBV19; 14 bases fit TRBD2. Specimen: PBMCs. The chain's CDR3 is CASSTRTGTSGRGQETQYF. DNA of the CDR3: TGTGCCAGTAGTACTCGCACCGGGACTAGCGGGAGAGGGCAAGAGACCCAGTACTTC.